The entry below describes one T cell receptor (beta chain). Its specificity is unknown. TCRdb used MiXCR to reprocess the 5' RACE reads, holding one entry per CDR3 protein. The table has some 240,000 distinct CDR3 sequences, 5.2% seen once. This entry is derived from a study of T cells after yellow fever vaccination. General study findings and limits: The study re-detected most primary-vaccination clones after the booster (approximately 96% CD4, almost 90% CD8).

CDR3 length equals 12 residues. Per germline, CDR1 GTSNPN and CDR2 SVGIG (reference sequence). V was shortened by 2 bases and J by 8 bases, with 7 bases between the two germline ends. The V call is TRBV30, the J call TRBJ1-6; D ambiguous. The sequenced sample was CD4+ T cells sorted from PBMCs, obtained on the day of the yellow fever booster vaccination. This TCR derives from a man aged 18 to 30 who received the YFV17D yellow fever vaccine. CDR3 residues: CAWSFVHSPLHF. In nucleotides, the CDR3 is TGTGCCTGGAGTTTCGTTCATTCACCCCTCCACTTT.